Listed below are T cell receptor beta chains from one sample, sequenced in a study of cytomegalovirus exposure and HLA in healthy donors. Generated by immunoSEQ multiplex PCR, the TCRdb table keeps only in-frame clones and is missing some. The sample lists around 200,000 clones, approximately 79% occurring once. What was sequenced was PBMCs. The receptors here all came from a girl aged 2-10 years in good health and CMV-seronegative. The CDR3 runs from the conserved cysteine through the conserved F or W. D genes are given only for firm matches. The size field is filled for only some rows; it gives once, few, many or a size class.

d_call clone_size v_call cdr3_aa
- - TRBV27 CASSLLGTLETQYF
TRBD1 - TRBV10-3 CAISAEGATEAFF
TRBD2 - TRBV5-8 CASSRSGPASGRGTQYF
- - TRBV5-1 CASSLGERTDTQYF
- - TRBV4-1 CASSHGTLEQFF
TRBD1 - TRBV27 CASSSLDRDNYGYTF
TRBD1 - TRBV4-1 CASSQGPGGSSEAFF
- once TRBV29-1 CSVDGRGRETQYF
TRBD1 - TRBV14 CASSRGTGVYYEQYF
- - TRBV6-5 CASSSSLRRGNTQYF
- - TRBV5-1 CASSLDGGSSGANVLTF
TRBD1 - TRBV6-5 CASSYRGQGAYEQYF
TRBD2 - TRBV7-8 CASSLSPAGGDLRNEQFF
TRBD2 few TRBV4-1 CASSPSSGRAGETQYF
TRBD1 few TRBV5-1 CASRQDRGTSYEQYF
TRBD1 - TRBV2 CASSHTGVEGYTF
TRBD1 - TRBV9 CASSAEGQGGNIQYF
TRBD1 few TRBV19 CASSIAGQGLNTEAFF
- - TRBV6-5 CASTEPPVSTDTQYF
- - TRBV2 CASSAPWVGAFNEQFF
- - TRBV5-6 CASSFPRRGYEQYF
- - TRBV2 CASTEPEVLHAFF